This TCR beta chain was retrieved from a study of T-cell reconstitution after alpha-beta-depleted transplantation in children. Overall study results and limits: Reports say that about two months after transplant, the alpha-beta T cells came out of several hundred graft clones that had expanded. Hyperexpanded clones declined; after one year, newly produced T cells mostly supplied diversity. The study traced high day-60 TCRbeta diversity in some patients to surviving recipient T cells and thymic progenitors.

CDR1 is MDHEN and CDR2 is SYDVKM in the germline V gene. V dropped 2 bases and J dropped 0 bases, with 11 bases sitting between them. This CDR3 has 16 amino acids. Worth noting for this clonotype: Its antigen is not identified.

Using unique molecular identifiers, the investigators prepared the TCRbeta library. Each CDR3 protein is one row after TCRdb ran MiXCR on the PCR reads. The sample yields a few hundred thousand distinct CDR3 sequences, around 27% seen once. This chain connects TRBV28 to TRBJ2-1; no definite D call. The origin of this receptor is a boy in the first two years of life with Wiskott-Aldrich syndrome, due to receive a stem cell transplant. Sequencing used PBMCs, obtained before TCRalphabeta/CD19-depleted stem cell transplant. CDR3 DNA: TGTGCCAGCAGTTTAGGAAGCTTCGGCTCCTACAATGAGCAGTTCTTC. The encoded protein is CASSLGSFGSYNEQFF.